This TCR beta chain came from a study of cytomegalovirus exposure and HLA in healthy donors. Points from the study as a whole: Among TCR beta chains, those listed as cytomegalovirus-associated numbered over 150.

V gave up 4 bases and J gave up 5 bases, with 8 bases separating them. Germline V gene data show CDR1 as SGHAT and CDR2 as FQNNGV. The CDR3 spans 12 residues. With regard to this clone: Its specificity is unknown.

A multiplex PCR was run with 60 Vbeta primers and 13 Jbeta primers. Sequencing used immunoSEQ multiplex PCR; TCRdb keeps in-frame clones, though not all of them. The sample gives approximately 200,000 clones, about four fifths of which show up once; over 1.5% is in the top ten. This sequence was found in a girl under 18 in good health and CMV-seropositive. J is TRBJ1-1 and V is TRBV11-2; D is possibly TRBD1 (5 bases). The sequenced sample was PBMCs. CDR3 sequence reads: CASSWGGTEAFF. CDR3 coding DNA: TGTGCCAGCAGCTGGGGGGGGACTGAAGCTTTCTTT.